The source of this T cell receptor (beta chain) is a study of human T cells and chemical hapten exposure. The CDR3 is made up of 13 amino acids. The V end lost 3 bases, the J end lost 1 base, and 6 bases lay between the germline ends. Time point specified: patch test 2, 6 weeks after DPC sensitization. Documented treatment: therapeutic diphenylcyclopropenone sensitization with weekly scalp DPC. Every patch test was put on after a blood sample was taken. Alopecia patients deemed DPC-suitable, aged 18 to 70, excluding pregnancy. TCRdb processed the RACE reads anew with MiXCR; each CDR3 protein has one entry. The sample has 65,000 to 95,000 distinct CDR3 sequences, approximately 7% seen once; the top ten hold 1% to 1.5%. This clonotype showed up many times.

Specimen: whole blood, collected in connection with sensitization to the hapten diphenylcyclopropenone (DPC). This chain connects TRBV12-3 or TRBV12-4 to TRBJ1-1; D not resolved. The clonotype originates from a woman between 25 and 40 years old with alopecia areata. Some clones in this sample may be carry-over from other donors' samples. CDR3 amino acids: CASSFNRNTEAFF. The CDR3 nucleotides are TGTGCCAGCAGTTTTAACAGGAACACTGAAGCTTTCTTT.